This T cell receptor (beta chain) was documented in a study of identical twins. TCRdb passed the 5' RACE reads through MiXCR, listing each CDR3 protein once. Of 1.5 million to 2 million distinct CDR3 sequences listed, about 32% are singletons. V lost 2 bases and J lost 3, with 12 bases in between. Germline CDR1 is SGHDT and CDR2 is YYEEEE. There are 14 residues in the CDR3. The chain couples TRBV5-6 to TRBJ2-7; weak D call: TRBD1 (6 bases). Material: cord blood. This TCR was sampled from a newborn girl in good health. The CDR3 protein is CASSFEQGSYEQYF. CDR3 bases: TGTGCCAGCAGCTTCGAACAGGGCAGCTACGAGCAGTACTTC.